These 11 T cell receptor beta chains were all obtained from the same sample, sequenced in a study of technical replicates of blood from a few donors. Sequencing used immunoSEQ multiplex PCR; TCRdb keeps in-frame clones, though not all of them. The data hold under 50,000 clones, with around 96% observed a single time. Sequencing was done on a sample of T cells isolated from PBMCs. The receptors here all came from a human donor in good health.

The gene calls are TRBV30 and TRBJ1-5, with a tentative D call TRBD1 (5 bases). V lost 2 bases to trimming and J lost 4 bases, with 24 bases between them. Germline assignment: CDR1 GTSNPN and CDR2 SVGIG (reference sequence). This CDR3 spans 18 amino acids. The CDR3 here is CAWSPPLGGSLGNQPQHF. For the CDR3, the DNA is TGTGCCTGGAGTCCCCCCCTCGGGGGGTCCTTAGGGAATCAGCCCCAGCATTTT.

This sequence joins TRBV6-6 and TRBJ1-1; D uncertain. The germline V and J ends were trimmed by 7 bases and 0 bases, with 12 bases remaining between them. CDR3 size: 14 residues. Germline V gene data show CDR1 as MNHNY and CDR2 as SVGAGI (reference sequence). For the CDR3, the DNA is TGTGCCAGCATAGATGACACTTTGAACACTGAAGCTTTCTTT. It specifies CASIDDTLNTEAFF.

The chain recombines TRBV5-4 with TRBJ2-7; TRBD1 matches 9 bases. The CDR3 totals 15 residues. Unmatched junction bases numbered 6, after V lost 3 bases and J lost 2 bases. Germline V CDR1 and CDR2: SGHNT, YYREEE (reference sequence). DNA of the CDR3: TGTGCCAGCAGCTCTGGACAGGGGATCCCCTACGAGCAGTACTTC. It specifies CASSSGQGIPYEQYF.

This clone was observed once. The rearrangement joins TRBV14 to TRBJ2-4; TRBD1 matches at 7 bases. V lost 0 bases and J lost 4; bases outside the gene matches: 6. The CDR3 has 16 amino acids. Germline V gene sequence: CDR1 SGHDN, CDR2 FVKESK. CDR3 nucleotide sequence: TGTGCCAGCAGCCAAGATGGATGGGGACAGAAAAACATTCAGTACTTC. Translating it yields CASSQDGWGQKNIQYF. Filled out from reference TRBV14 and TRBJ2-4, the complete variable domain reads EAGVTQFPSHSVIEKGQTVTLRCDPISGHDNLYWYRRVMGKEIKFLLHFVKESKQDESGMPNNRFLAERTGGTYSTLKVQPAELEDSGVYFCASSQDGWGQKNIQYFGAGTRLSVL.

The CDR3 nucleotides read TGTGCCAGCAGGGTAGCCTACGAGCAGTACTTC. Its translation is CASRVAYEQYF. The chain uses TRBV6-5 and TRBJ2-7; D not resolved. The CDR3 is 11 amino acids. Per the germline V gene, CDR1 is MNHEY and CDR2 is SVGAGI. V was pared by 6 bases and J by 2 bases, with 5 bases between.

The chain uses TRBV5-6 and TRBJ1-2; 7 bases line up with TRBD1. CDR1 SGHDT and CDR2 YYEEEE come from the germline V gene. Trimming at V came to 0 bases and at J to 1 base, leaving 0 bases not matched to a gene. CDR3 size: 14 residues. CDR3 in amino acids: CASSLDRGNYGYTF. The CDR3 DNA follows: TGTGCCAGCAGCTTGGACAGGGGTAACTATGGCTACACCTTC.

V is TRBV19 and J is TRBJ2-1, with D maybe TRBD1 (6 bases). Germline values: CDR1 LNHDA, CDR2 SQIVND (reference sequence). Trimming stripped 0 bases from V and 2 bases from J, with 8 bases between. The CDR3 is 15 residues long. In nucleotides, the CDR3 is TGTGCCAGTAGTATAGACAGGGGCCCCTACAATGAGCAGTTCTTC. Translation: CASSIDRGPYNEQFF. Based on the CDR3 plus reference TRBV19 and TRBJ2-1, the full variable domain is DGGITQSPKYLFRKEGQNVTLSCEQNLNHDAMYWYRQDPGQGLRLIYYSQIVNDFQKGDIAEGYSVSREKKESFPLTVTSAQKNPTAFYLCASSIDRGPYNEQFFGPGTRLTVL.

The count of this clone is one. The rearrangement joins TRBV11-3 to TRBJ2-3, with 7 positions matching TRBD2. The CDR3 runs 16 residues. Per the germline V gene, CDR1 is SGHNT and CDR2 is YENEEA. J gave up 2 bases and V 1 base, and 6 bases lay outside the gene matches. The CDR3 loop is CASSLAGLAVTDTQYF. In DNA form, the CDR3 reads TGTGCCAGCAGCTTAGCAGGGCTAGCGGTCACAGATACGCAGTATTTT.

This chain joins TRBV19 and TRBJ2-1, with 9 bases lining up with TRBD1. This CDR3 spans 14 amino acids. CDR1 LNHDA and CDR2 SQIVND come from the germline V gene (reference sequence). Losses at the gene ends were 3 bases for V and 3 bases for J; bases not matched to a gene: 0. CDR3 nucleotide sequence: TGTGCCAGTAGTATGACAGGGGGCTACAATGAGCAGTTCTTC. Residues: CASSMTGGYNEQFF.

This clone was detected only once. V is TRBV4-1 and J is TRBJ2-7; the match to TRBD1 covers 7 bases. V trimming: 4 bases; J trimming: 3 bases; junction bases outside the gene matches: 6. The CDR3 length is 14 residues. Per germline, CDR1 MGHRA and CDR2 YSYEKL. The CDR3 is CASSPEGQRYEQYF. In nucleotides, the CDR3 is TGCGCCAGCAGCCCAGAGGGACAGCGCTACGAGCAGTACTTC.

V and J are TRBV2 and TRBJ2-7; TRBD1 matches at 9 bases. CDR1 is SNHLY, CDR2 FYNNEI, per germline. The ends lost 6 bases at V and 5 bases at J; junction bases unmatched: 5. The CDR3 has 13 residues. CDR3: CASSNTGGHEQYF. Here the CDR3 DNA reads TGTGCCAGCAGCAATACAGGGGGCCACGAGCAGTACTTC. Based on the CDR3 plus reference TRBV2 and TRBJ2-7, the full variable domain is EPEVTQTPSHQVTQMGQEVILRCVPISNHLYFYWYRQILGQKVEFLVSFYNNEISEKSEIFDDQFSVERPDGSNFTLKIRSTKLEDSAMYFCASSNTGGHEQYFGPGTRLTVT.